This T cell receptor (beta chain) came from a study of blood T cell repertoires in COVID-19. About the study: The cDNA or gDNA used as material had been derived from T cells, B-cell-depleted T cells, or PBMCs.

Original analysis: From reference gene primer amplification, estimates of nucleated cell counts were derived. The method was immunoSEQ multiplex PCR; TCRdb's version includes in-frame clones alone and lacks a portion of them. That table furnishes V, J and clone size, whereas the DNA furnished D and trimming. There are under 250,000 clones in the sample; approximately 84% occur only once, and approximately 8.1% lies in the top ten. This clone came up once. The CDR3 spans 13 residues. V was clipped by 5 bases and J by 9 bases, with 14 bases between them. The V gene's germline CDR1 is SGHTA and CDR2 FQGTGA.

This receptor was identified in a woman aged 45-65 years with active or convalescent COVID-19. The specimen was peripheral blood. The V and J genes are TRBV7-3 and TRBJ2-1, with a possible D match to TRBD2 (6 bases). The CDR3 DNA follows: TGTGCCAGCAGCCCCGGGACGGGGGTTGAGCAGTTCTTC. This codes for CASSPGTGVEQFF.